A selection of T cell receptor beta chains follows, all from one sample in a study of control samples from healthy donors and cancer patients. TCRdb keeps only in-frame clones here, not all; method: immunoSEQ multiplex PCR. The data contain about 120,000 clones, around 88% of them singletons. The sample was blood. The origin of the receptors is a man aged 40-50 years in good health. The CDR3 runs from the conserved cysteine through the conserved F or W. A D gene is named only where the DNA matches it firmly. Not every row has a clone size; where given, it reads once, few, many or a size class.

d_gene: -; abundance: -; v_gene: TRBV27; j_gene: TRBJ1-2; CDR3nt: TGTGCCAGCAGTTTAAACAGTAACTATGGCTACACCTTC; CDR3aa: CASSLNSNYGYTF
d_gene: -; abundance: -; v_gene: TRBV30; j_gene: TRBJ1-4; CDR3nt: TGTGCCTGGAGTGGGCAGGGACGTTCCGAAAAACTGTTTTTT; CDR3aa: CAWSGQGRSEKLFF
d_gene: -; abundance: -; v_gene: TRBV21-1; j_gene: TRBJ1-2; CDR3nt: TGTGCCAGCAGCAAAATGGGCCCCGGGACTTACAATAACTATGGCTACACCTTC; CDR3aa: CASSKMGPGTYNNYGYTF
d_gene: -; abundance: -; v_gene: TRBV27; j_gene: TRBJ2-3; CDR3nt: TGTGCCAGCAGTCTGTACTACACAGATACGCAGTATTTT; CDR3aa: CASSLYYTDTQYF
d_gene: -; abundance: once; v_gene: TRBV12-1; j_gene: TRBJ1-1; CDR3nt: TGTGCCAGCAGCTTTTTTCCAGCCCGGGCAAGGTTT; CDR3aa: CASSFFPARARF
d_gene: -; abundance: once; v_gene: TRBV6-5; j_gene: TRBJ2-2; CDR3nt: TGTGCCAGCAGACATGACAGTACGAACACCGGGGAGCTGTTTTTT; CDR3aa: CASRHDSTNTGELFF
d_gene: -; abundance: -; v_gene: TRBV7-9; j_gene: TRBJ1-1; CDR3nt: TGTGCCAGCAGCTTAGGAGGGTCTCAAGCTTTCTTT; CDR3aa: CASSLGGSQAFF
d_gene: TRBD1; abundance: -; v_gene: TRBV7-9; j_gene: TRBJ1-4; CDR3nt: TGTGCCAGCAGCTTATTGACAGGGGTAAATGAAAAACTGTTTTTT; CDR3aa: CASSLLTGVNEKLFF
d_gene: -; abundance: -; v_gene: TRBV24-1; j_gene: TRBJ1-4; CDR3nt: TGTGCCACCAGTGATTCAACAGGTGAAAAACTGTTTTTT; CDR3aa: CATSDSTGEKLFF
d_gene: -; abundance: -; v_gene: TRBV18; j_gene: TRBJ2-1; CDR3nt: TGTGCCAGCTCACCACTGGGACAAGCCTCGGATGAGCAGTTCTTC; CDR3aa: CASSPLGQASDEQFF
d_gene: -; abundance: -; v_gene: TRBV7-2; j_gene: TRBJ1-1; CDR3nt: TGTGCCAGCAGCTTCGGGTGGATGAACACTGAAGCTTTCTTT; CDR3aa: CASSFGWMNTEAFF
d_gene: -; abundance: once; v_gene: TRBV7-2; j_gene: TRBJ2-1; CDR3nt: TGTGCCAGCAGCCTCACTAGGAGCTCCTACAATGAGCAGTTCTTC; CDR3aa: CASSLTRSSYNEQFF
d_gene: -; abundance: -; v_gene: TRBV7-2; j_gene: TRBJ2-5; CDR3nt: TGTGCCAGCAGCTTAGATCCGACTACGGAGACCCAGTACTTC; CDR3aa: CASSLDPTTETQYF
d_gene: TRBD1; abundance: -; v_gene: TRBV19; j_gene: TRBJ1-1; CDR3nt: TGTGCCAGTAAAGAGACAGGGTTCACTGAAGCTTTCTTT; CDR3aa: CASKETGFTEAFF
d_gene: TRBD1; abundance: -; v_gene: TRBV24-1; j_gene: TRBJ1-2; CDR3nt: TGTGCCACCAGTGATTTACAGGGGCAGGGCTACACCTTC; CDR3aa: CATSDLQGQGYTF
d_gene: TRBD1; abundance: -; v_gene: TRBV9; j_gene: TRBJ1-6; CDR3nt: TGTGCCAGCAGCGTTGAACAGGGGGGAGGTTCACCCCTCCACTTT; CDR3aa: CASSVEQGGGSPLHF
d_gene: -; abundance: -; v_gene: TRBV10-2; j_gene: TRBJ1-2; CDR3nt: TGCGCCAGCAGCGAGGTAGCAGGGGTTACCGGCTACACCTTC; CDR3aa: CASSEVAGVTGYTF
d_gene: -; abundance: few; v_gene: TRBV2; j_gene: TRBJ2-4; CDR3nt: TGTGCCAGCAGCACAACAGGGAACAGCATTCAGTACTTC; CDR3aa: CASSTTGNSIQYF
d_gene: -; abundance: -; v_gene: TRBV7-9; j_gene: TRBJ1-1; CDR3nt: TGTGCCAGCAGCTTAAGGGTTGGTGGGAGAGCTTTCTTT; CDR3aa: CASSLRVGGRAFF
d_gene: -; abundance: -; v_gene: TRBV15; j_gene: TRBJ1-1; CDR3nt: TGTGCCACCAGCAGAGAAAGATACACTGAAGCTTTCTTT; CDR3aa: CATSRERYTEAFF
d_gene: -; abundance: -; v_gene: TRBV24-1; j_gene: TRBJ1-2; CDR3nt: TGTGCCACCAGTGATGGAAGCTATGGCTACACCTTC; CDR3aa: CATSDGSYGYTF
d_gene: -; abundance: -; v_gene: TRBV5-1; j_gene: TRBJ2-3; CDR3nt: TGCGCCAGCTGTTGGGGGGCGTCTAGCACAGATACGCAGTATTTT; CDR3aa: CASCWGASSTDTQYF
d_gene: -; abundance: -; v_gene: TRBV7-6; j_gene: TRBJ1-4; CDR3nt: TGTGCCAGCAGCTTAGAAGCAACTAATGAAAAACTGTTTTTT; CDR3aa: CASSLEATNEKLFF
d_gene: -; abundance: -; v_gene: TRBV29-1; j_gene: TRBJ1-2; CDR3nt: TGCAGCGTGTACTTGGGGCCCCATGGCTACACCTTC; CDR3aa: CSVYLGPHGYTF
d_gene: TRBD2; abundance: -; v_gene: TRBV19; j_gene: TRBJ2-1; CDR3nt: TGTGCCAGTAGTATACAGCGGGGTAACAATGAGCAGTTCTTC; CDR3aa: CASSIQRGNNEQFF
d_gene: -; abundance: -; v_gene: TRBV30; j_gene: TRBJ2-5; CDR3nt: TGTGCCTGGAATCCCCAGGTTCAAGAGACCCAGTACTTC; CDR3aa: CAWNPQVQETQYF
d_gene: TRBD1; abundance: -; v_gene: TRBV2; j_gene: TRBJ1-2; CDR3nt: TGTGCCAGCAGCTGGGACAGCTATGGCTACACCTTC; CDR3aa: CASSWDSYGYTF
d_gene: TRBD1; abundance: -; v_gene: TRBV6-5; j_gene: TRBJ2-1; CDR3nt: TGTGCCAGCAGTTACTCCGGGCAGGGGGCAGATGAGCAGTTCTTC; CDR3aa: CASSYSGQGADEQFF
d_gene: -; abundance: -; v_gene: TRBV7-6; j_gene: TRBJ2-3; CDR3nt: TGTGCCAGCAGCCCGATGGGCGTCGGGGGAGATACGCAGTATTTT; CDR3aa: CASSPMGVGGDTQYF
d_gene: -; abundance: -; v_gene: TRBV5-4; j_gene: TRBJ1-1; CDR3nt: TGTGCCAGCAGCAACAGGGAGGGCACTGAAGCTTTCTTT; CDR3aa: CASSNREGTEAFF
d_gene: -; abundance: few; v_gene: TRBV2; j_gene: TRBJ1-2; CDR3nt: TGTGCCAGCAGTGATAGGACACTCTCTGGCTACACCTTC; CDR3aa: CASSDRTLSGYTF
d_gene: TRBD2; abundance: -; v_gene: TRBV2; j_gene: TRBJ2-5; CDR3nt: TGTGCCAGCAGTATAGCGGGACCCCTCGGAGAGACCCAGTACTTC; CDR3aa: CASSIAGPLGETQYF
d_gene: -; abundance: -; v_gene: TRBV12-3/TRBV12-4; j_gene: TRBJ2-5; CDR3nt: TGTGCCAGCAGTTTCAGGGACCGGGGGACCCAGTACTTC; CDR3aa: CASSFRDRGTQYF
d_gene: -; abundance: -; v_gene: TRBV24-1; j_gene: TRBJ1-1; CDR3nt: TGTGCCACCAGTGACTCCGGACGAAGAGCTGAAGCTTTCTTT; CDR3aa: CATSDSGRRAEAFF
d_gene: TRBD1; abundance: -; v_gene: TRBV30; j_gene: TRBJ1-4; CDR3nt: TGTGCCTGGAGGCGCAGGGGGACAGGTGAAAAACTGTTTTTT; CDR3aa: CAWRRRGTGEKLFF
d_gene: TRBD1; abundance: once; v_gene: TRBV7-9; j_gene: TRBJ2-1; CDR3nt: TGTGCCAGCAGCCCCCGGACAGGCTCCTACAATGAGCAGTTCTTC; CDR3aa: CASSPRTGSYNEQFF
d_gene: -; abundance: -; v_gene: TRBV7-9; j_gene: TRBJ1-6; CDR3nt: TGTGCCAGCAGCTCAGGCAGGGGTTCCACGGACCTCTATAATTCACCCCTCCACTTT; CDR3aa: CASSSGRGSTDLYNSPLHF
d_gene: -; abundance: -; v_gene: TRBV18; j_gene: TRBJ1-4; CDR3nt: TGTGCCAGCTCACCAGGGGTCAAAGATGAAAAACTGTTTTTT; CDR3aa: CASSPGVKDEKLFF
d_gene: TRBD1; abundance: -; v_gene: TRBV24-1; j_gene: TRBJ2-7; CDR3nt: TGTGCCACCAGTGAGTCAGGGGGAGAGCAGTACTTC; CDR3aa: CATSESGGEQYF
d_gene: -; abundance: -; v_gene: TRBV28; j_gene: TRBJ1-3; CDR3nt: TGTGCCAGCACCCCCGCGGACAACTCTGGAAACACCATATATTTT; CDR3aa: CASTPADNSGNTIYF
d_gene: -; abundance: -; v_gene: TRBV5-6; j_gene: TRBJ1-6; CDR3nt: TGTGCCAGCAGCCGGGGAGCAGGGAACAAGTGGAATTCACCCCTCCACTTT; CDR3aa: CASSRGAGNKWNSPLHF